The 21 T cell receptor beta chains presented below share a single source sample, sequenced in a study of radiotherapy plus CTLA-4 blockade in lung cancer. Only in-frame clones appear in the TCRdb table, and some are missing; sequencing was by immunoSEQ multiplex PCR. The table has about 43,000 clones, about 70% seen once; the top ten hold roughly 25%. Material: peripheral blood, obtained from a patient treated with radiotherapy plus ipilimumab. Source of these receptors: a human donor with non-small cell lung cancer who had a partial response to radiotherapy plus ipilimumab.

This clone was counted only a few times. This rearrangement joins TRBV7-2 to TRBJ2-1, with D possibly being TRBD1 (7 bases). Germline CDR1 is SGHTA and CDR2 is FQGNSA. The CDR3 consists of 15 residues. V lost 5 bases and J 9 bases, leaving 20 bases between the germline ends. Written as DNA, the CDR3 is TGTGCCAGCAGCGCCCACCCAGGGGGGAAGAGTGAGCAGTTCTTC. Encoded protein: CASSAHPGGKSEQFF.

The V gene is TRBV2, the J gene TRBJ2-7; D ambiguous. Germline V gives CDR1 SNHLY, CDR2 FYNNEI. The V gene lost 2 bases and the J gene lost 7 bases, with 6 bases spanning the gap. This CDR3 has 11 amino acids. This CDR3 reads CASSELREQYF. In nucleotides, the CDR3 is TGTGCCAGCAGTGAATTGCGGGAGCAGTACTTC.

The rearrangement uses TRBV28 and TRBJ2-1, with 14 bases aligning to TRBD2. The CDR3 sequence is 15 residues long. The germline CDR1 and CDR2 sequences are MDHEN and SYDVKM. V was pared by 5 bases and J by 5 bases, with 2 bases of the junction left unmatched. This chain's CDR3 is CASSRLAGGHNEQFF. CDR3 in DNA: TGTGCCAGCAGTAGACTAGCGGGGGGGCACAATGAGCAGTTCTTC.

The J gene is TRBJ2-7, the V gene TRBV6-5; 10 nucleotides agree with TRBD2. V was clipped by 4 bases and J by 4 bases; unmatched bases: 7. The CDR3 is 15 amino acids. Germline CDR1 is MNHEY and CDR2 is SVGAGI. This CDR3 reads CASSFGASGSYEQYF. CDR3 DNA sequence: TGTGCCAGCAGTTTTGGGGCTAGCGGGAGTTACGAGCAGTACTTC.

This chain connects TRBV7-2 to TRBJ1-5; 12 bases align to TRBD1. The CDR3 contains 16 residues. Trimming took 1 base from V and 6 from J; bases not matched to a gene: 4. Germline V lookup: CDR1 SGHTA, CDR2 FQGNSA. CDR3 in amino acids: CASSLGGTGGSQPQHF. CDR3 DNA: TGTGCCAGCAGCTTAGGAGGGACAGGGGGCTCTCAGCCCCAGCATTTT.

The genes are TRBV9 and TRBJ1-1; D unresolved. The V gene lost 3 bases and the J gene lost 1 base, with 10 bases spanning the gap. CDR1 SGDLS and CDR2 YYNGEE come from the germline V gene. CDR3 length: 14 amino acids. The CDR3, as DNA: TGTGCCAGCAGCGGCCGCGGGAAGAACACTGAAGCTTTCTTT. This encodes CASSGRGKNTEAFF. The full variable domain, completed using reference TRBV9 and TRBJ1-1, is DSGVTQTPKHLITATGQRVTLRCSPRSGDLSVYWYQQSLDQGLQFLIQYYNGEERAKGNILERFSAQQFPDLHSELNLSSLELGDSALYFCASSGRGKNTEAFFGQGTRLTVV.

V usage is TRBV25-1 and J usage is TRBJ2-1; D may be TRBD1 (5 bases). V lost 1 base, J lost 9 bases, and 16 bases lay in between. CDR3 length: 15 residues. Germline V CDR1 and CDR2: MGHDK, SYGVNS. The CDR3 nucleotides read TGTGCCAGCAGTGAATGGGCAGGGAAACCCGGTGAGCAGTTCTTC. As protein: CASSEWAGKPGEQFF.

The chain has TRBV29-1 and TRBJ1-5; tentative D call: TRBD1 (6 bases). The V end was cut by 3 bases, the J end by 6 bases, with 12 bases between. The CDR3 loop spans 13 amino acids. From germline, CDR1 is SQVTM and CDR2 ANQGSEA. CDR3 loop: CSVDQGIGQPQHF. In DNA form, the CDR3 reads TGCAGCGTTGACCAGGGGATCGGTCAGCCCCAGCATTTT.

This rearrangement joins TRBV6-5 to TRBJ1-1, with D uncertain. Trimming left V 4 bases short and J 2 bases short, with 8 bases between. This CDR3 has 13 amino acids. Germline loops: CDR1 MNHEY, CDR2 SVGAGI. CDR3 in amino acids: CASSLEVNTEAFF. The CDR3 DNA reads as TGTGCCAGCAGTTTAGAGGTTAACACTGAAGCTTTCTTT.

The chain is built from TRBV7-9 and TRBJ2-2, with D perhaps matching TRBD1 (6 bases). Germline V gives CDR1 SEHNR, CDR2 FQNEAQ (reference sequence). The germline V and J ends were trimmed by 5 bases and 8 bases, with 9 bases remaining between them. The CDR3 contains 12 residues. The CDR3 sequence is CASSRGSGELFF. DNA for the CDR3: TGTGCCAGCAGCAGGGGGTCGGGGGAGCTGTTTTTT. Complete variable domain (other parts from reference TRBV7-9 and TRBJ2-2): DTGVSQNPRHKITKRGQNVTFRCDPISEHNRLYWYRQTLGQGPEFLTYFQNEAQLEKSRLLSDRFSAERPKGSFSTLEIQRTEQGDSAMYLCASSRGSGELFFGEGSRLTVL.

This clone appeared once. The V call is TRBV30, the J call TRBJ2-2, with 10 bases identical to TRBD1. CDR1 and CDR2 (germline): GTSNPN, SVGIG (reference sequence). The CDR3 contains 15 residues. V lost 2 bases and J lost 6; bases outside the gene matches: 6. DNA of the CDR3: TGTGCCTGGAGTCTGACAGGGGGCTGGTCCGGGGAGCTGTTTTTT. It yields the protein CAWSLTGGWSGELFF. Based on the CDR3 plus reference TRBV30 and TRBJ2-2, the full variable domain is SQTIHQWPATLVQPVGSPLSLECTVEGTSNPNLYWYRQAAGRGLQLLFYSVGIGQISSEVPQNLSASRPQDRQFILSSKKLLLSDSGFYLCAWSLTGGWSGELFFGEGSRLTVL.

V gene TRBV9 combines with J gene TRBJ2-3, with D possibly TRBD2 on 5 matching bases. Germline CDR1 SGDLS, CDR2 YYNGEE. The ends were cut back, 6 bases at V and 3 bases at J, with 17 bases in the middle. There are 15 residues in the CDR3. Written as DNA, the CDR3 is TGTGCCAGCACCCCCTGGGAGCCCCCGACAGATACGCAGTATTTT. This encodes CASTPWEPPTDTQYF.

The chain links TRBV20-1 to TRBJ2-1; no firm D call. Trimming took off 4 bases at V and 7 bases at J, with 8 bases between the two ends. CDR1 is DFQATT and CDR2 is SNEGSKA in the germline V gene (reference sequence). The CDR3 has 11 residues. CDR3 sequence (DNA): TGCAGTGCTATTTCTTTTAATGAGCAGTTCTTC. This codes for CSAISFNEQFF.

The genes are TRBV5-1 and TRBJ2-6; 9 nucleotides align to TRBD1. The CDR3 contains 16 residues. Germline CDR1 and CDR2: SGHRS and YFSETQ. Germline trimming cut 4 bases from V and 0 bases from J; bases unmatched to any gene: 2. CDR3 nucleotide sequence: TGCGCCAGCAGCCGGGACAGGGCCTCTGGGGCCAACGTCCTGACTTTC. Its protein is CASSRDRASGANVLTF.

This clone was seen a handful of times. In DNA, the CDR3 is TGTGCCAGCAGTGTGGACAGCCGGGGACAGCCCCAGCATTTT. It encodes CASSVDSRGQPQHF. The chain links TRBV6-1 to TRBJ1-5, with D possibly matching TRBD1 (6 bases). CDR3 size: 14 residues. The V and J ends lost 4 bases and 7 bases respectively, with 14 bases between them. The germline gives CDR1 MNHNS, CDR2 SASEGT.

CDR3 loop: CASSEIGARSPLHF. In DNA form, the CDR3 reads TGTGCCAGCAGTGAAATCGGAGCTCGTTCACCCCTCCACTTT. This chain connects TRBV2 to TRBJ1-6; D unclear. Germline CDR1 reads SNHLY; CDR2 reads FYNNEI. The CDR3 loop spans 14 amino acids. V gave up 2 bases and J gave up 9 bases, with 11 bases separating them.

The chain recombines TRBV28 with TRBJ2-5; 7 nucleotides agree with TRBD2. V was pared by 6 bases and J by 4 bases, with 8 bases of the junction left unmatched. The CDR3 length is 14 residues. From germline, CDR1 is MDHEN and CDR2 SYDVKM. The CDR3 reads CASRPGGSPETQYF. As DNA, the CDR3 is TGTGCCAGCAGGCCTGGCGGGAGCCCAGAGACCCAGTACTTC.

The chain links TRBV6-1 to TRBJ2-1; tentative D call: TRBD1 (5 bases). Trimming took off 3 bases at V and 0 bases at J, with 9 bases between the two ends. This CDR3 is 15 amino acids long. CDR1 and CDR2 (germline): MNHNS, SASEGT. The CDR3 nucleotides are TGTGCCAGCAGTGAGGGGCCGCACTCCTACAATGAGCAGTTCTTC. Translation: CASSEGPHSYNEQFF.

This chain links TRBV7-9 with TRBJ1-6, with a weak D call TRBD1 (5 bases). The length of the CDR3 is 14 residues. Germline lookup yields CDR1 SEHNR and CDR2 FQNEAQ (reference sequence). Trimming pared 1 base from V and 7 bases from J, leaving 8 bases between. The CDR3 DNA reads TGTGCCAGCAGCTTAGGACAGATAAATTCACCCCTCCACTTT. Residues: CASSLGQINSPLHF. Filled out from reference TRBV7-9 and TRBJ1-6, the complete variable domain reads DTGVSQNPRHKITKRGQNVTFRCDPISEHNRLYWYRQTLGQGPEFLTYFQNEAQLEKSRLLSDRFSAERPKGSFSTLEIQRTEQGDSAMYLCASSLGQINSPLHFGNGTRLTVT.

This rearrangement joins TRBV2 to TRBJ2-2; D not resolved. There are 15 residues in the CDR3. Germline CDR1 SNHLY, CDR2 FYNNEI. The ends were cut back, 5 bases at V and 10 bases at J, with 20 bases in the middle. The CDR3 DNA is TGTGCCAGCAGTACTCCCCGGGTCAGCAAAGAGGAGCTGTTTTTT. It yields the protein CASSTPRVSKEELFF.

The chain carries TRBV5-4 and TRBJ1-2; 8 positions agree with TRBD1. Trimming took 3 bases from V and 4 from J; bases not matched to a gene: 8. Germline CDR1 SGHNT, CDR2 YYREEE (reference sequence). This CDR3 is 15 amino acids long. The DNA of the CDR3 is TGTGCCAGCAGCTCCCGGGACAGGAGTATCTATGGCTACACCTTC. It specifies CASSSRDRSIYGYTF.